The next 28 T cell receptor beta chains were all read from a single sample in a study of blood T cell repertoires in COVID-19. The repertoire was sequenced with immunoSEQ multiplex PCR; TCRdb's copy has only in-frame clones and lacks some. The data show about 26,000 clones, roughly 70% seen once. Sequencing was done on a sample of peripheral blood. These receptors originate from a man between 60 and 75 years old with active or convalescent COVID-19.

This clone was seen only a few times. This chain connects TRBV27 to TRBJ2-7; D may be TRBD2 (7 bases). CDR3 length: 15 residues. The ends were cut back, 6 bases at V and 2 bases at J, with 17 bases in the middle. CDR1 is MNHEY, CDR2 SMNVEV, per germline (reference sequence). CDR3 sequence (DNA): TGTGCCAGCAGCTCGCGGGGGCAGGGAGCCTACGAGCAGTACTTC. Its protein product is CASSSRGQGAYEQYF.

This clone appeared a single time. The rearrangement uses TRBV6-5 and TRBJ2-3, with 9 nucleotides matching TRBD2. Trimming took 4 bases from V and 14 from J; bases not matched to a gene: 7. Germline loops: CDR1 MNHEY, CDR2 SVGAGI. The length of the CDR3 is 12 residues. The CDR3 nucleotides read TGTGCCAGCAGTTCGCCGGGACTAGCTGGGTATTTT. This translates into CASSSPGLAGYF.

This clone is classed as medium-sized. The V call is TRBV9, the J call TRBJ2-2; 14 positions agree with TRBD2. This CDR3 is built from 17 residues. Per the germline V gene, CDR1 is SGDLS and CDR2 is YYNGEE. V dropped 3 bases and J dropped 4; count of bases not matched to a gene: 5. The CDR3 DNA sequence: TGTGCCAGCAGCGCCCCGGGACTAGCGGGAGCCACCGGGGAGCTGTTTTTT. The encoded protein is CASSAPGLAGATGELFF. The variable domain in full, completed from reference TRBV9 and TRBJ2-2, reads DSGVTQTPKHLITATGQRVTLRCSPRSGDLSVYWYQQSLDQGLQFLIQYYNGEERAKGNILERFSAQQFPDLHSELNLSSLELGDSALYFCASSAPGLAGATGELFFGEGSRLTVL.

The chain employs TRBV3-1 (or the pseudogene TRBV3-2) and TRBJ1-3, with a tentative D call TRBD1 (5 bases). Trimming cost V 5 bases and J 4 bases, with 15 bases left between them. Per germline, CDR1 LGHDT and CDR2 YNNKEL (reference sequence). The CDR3 totals 15 residues. This chain's CDR3 is CASSYFSGKGNTIYF. CDR3 DNA sequence: TGTGCCAGCAGCTATTTTTCAGGGAAAGGAAACACCATATATTTT.

The chain couples TRBV19 to TRBJ2-1, with TRBD1 matching 8 bases. Germline loops: CDR1 LNHDA, CDR2 SQIVND (reference sequence). The V gene end was trimmed by 6 bases and the J gene end by 1 base; junction bases not matched to a gene: 5. This CDR3 comprises 15 residues. In nucleotides, the CDR3 is TGTGCCAGTAGCCGACAGGGGAATTCCTACAATGAGCAGTTCTTC. This gives the protein CASSRQGNSYNEQFF. Full variable domain (missing parts from reference TRBV19 and TRBJ2-1): DGGITQSPKYLFRKEGQNVTLSCEQNLNHDAMYWYRQDPGQGLRLIYYSQIVNDFQKGDIAEGYSVSREKKESFPLTVTSAQKNPTAFYLCASSRQGNSYNEQFFGPGTRLTVL.

V and J are TRBV5-4 and TRBJ1-2; 8 bases align to TRBD1. V shed 6 bases, J shed 5 bases, and the junction held 6 bases outside the gene matches. Germline-derived CDR1 and CDR2 are SGHNT and YYREEE (reference sequence). The CDR3 loop spans 13 amino acids. CDR3 sequence reads: CASTNDRGYGYTF. CDR3 DNA: TGTGCCAGCACCAACGACAGGGGTTATGGCTACACCTTC.

This sequence joins TRBV19 and TRBJ2-5, with TRBD1 as a possible D gene (6 bases). Trimming left V 5 bases short and J 5 bases short, with 15 bases between. In germline, CDR1 is LNHDA, CDR2 SQIVND (reference sequence). The CDR3 is made up of 14 amino acids. The CDR3 protein is CASSAVGAAETQYF. The CDR3 DNA follows: TGTGCCAGTAGTGCGGTGGGGGCAGCGGAGACCCAGTACTTC.

The CDR3 sequence: CASRTLTGRGGYTF. The CDR3 DNA reads as TGTGCCAGCAGGACTCTGACAGGGAGAGGCGGCTACACCTTC. The V and J genes are TRBV6-5 and TRBJ1-2; 7 nucleotides align to TRBD1. V shed 6 bases, J shed 8 bases, and the junction held 12 bases outside the gene matches. This CDR3 is built from 14 residues. Germline V lookup: CDR1 MNHEY, CDR2 SVGAGI.

The DNA for the CDR3 is TGTGCCAGCAGCTTAGAAGGGGGCCTAGCTTTCTTT. Protein product: CASSLEGGLAFF. V usage is TRBV7-6 and J usage is TRBJ1-1; 7 bases are shared with TRBD1. Per germline, CDR1 SGHVS and CDR2 FNYEAQ. The CDR3 has 12 residues. Trimming at V came to 1 base and at J to 10 bases, leaving 3 bases not matched to a gene.

V gene TRBV20-1 combines with J gene TRBJ2-7; 7 positions agree with TRBD2. The CDR3 runs 13 residues. With V trimmed by 3 bases and J by 3 bases, 5 bases remained unmatched. Germline loops: CDR1 DFQATT, CDR2 SNEGSKA (reference sequence). The CDR3 reads CSASGDYYYEQYF. CDR3 bases: TGCAGTGCTAGTGGGGACTATTACTACGAGCAGTACTTC.

This clone was recorded a few times. This CDR3 is CASSNHTSACYNEQFF. In DNA, the CDR3 is TGTGCCAGCAGCAACCACACTAGCGCCTGCTACAATGAGCAGTTCTTC. The V gene is TRBV21-1, the J gene TRBJ2-1; the D call TRBD2 from the table was never checked on the DNA. TRBV21-1 is recorded as a pseudogene. The CDR3 extends over 16 amino acids.

CDR3 amino acids: CASSFDVGEPKNIQYF. In DNA form, the CDR3 reads TGTGCCAGCAGTTTTGATGTTGGGGAGCCCAAAAACATTCAGTACTTC. This rearrangement joins TRBV6-6 to TRBJ2-4; perhaps TRBD2 as D (5 bases). Trimming took off 4 bases at V and 2 bases at J, with 15 bases between the two ends. There are 16 residues in the CDR3. Germline V gives CDR1 MNHNY, CDR2 SVGAGI (reference sequence).

V gene TRBV2 combines with J gene TRBJ1-2; no firm D call. Trimming shortened V by 3 bases and J by 8 bases, and 13 bases separated the two germline ends. The CDR3 has 13 amino acids. The V gene's germline CDR1 is SNHLY and CDR2 FYNNEI. The CDR3 bases are TGTGCCAGCAGTGATCGGGGATCATGGGGCTACACCTTC. Its protein product is CASSDRGSWGYTF.

The V and J genes are TRBV15 and TRBJ1-5; no reliable D call. CDR3 length: 15 amino acids. The V gene's germline CDR1 is LNHNV and CDR2 YYDKDF (reference sequence). Trimming shortened V by 0 bases and J by 3 bases, and 9 bases separated the two germline ends. CDR3 protein: CATSRDPSVNQPQHF. The DNA of the CDR3 is TGTGCCACCAGCAGAGATCCCTCAGTCAATCAGCCCCAGCATTTT.

This rearrangement joins TRBV21-1 to TRBJ2-2; the D call of TRBD1 is as the table states it, not checked on the DNA. TRBV21-1 is tagged as a pseudogene. The CDR3 runs to 16 residues. As DNA, the CDR3 is TGTGCCAGCACAAACCGGCGGCAGGGCGGCACCGGGGAGCTGTTTTTT. This sequence encodes CASTNRRQGGTGELFF.

V gene TRBV5-1 combines with J gene TRBJ1-2, with TRBD1 matching 7 bases. The CDR3 has 15 residues. The germline gives CDR1 SGHRS, CDR2 YFSETQ. Trimming removed 1 base from V and 0 bases from J; junction bases left unmatched: 3. CDR3 protein: CASSLFQGANYGYTF. As DNA, the CDR3 is TGCGCCAGCAGCTTGTTTCAGGGGGCTAACTATGGCTACACCTTC.

V gene TRBV6-2 or TRBV6-3 combines with J gene TRBJ2-7; maybe TRBD2 (6 bases). The CDR3 is made up of 16 amino acids. Germline-derived CDR1 and CDR2 are MNHEY and SVGEGT. Trimming took off 0 bases at V and 2 bases at J, with 14 bases between the two ends. The DNA for the CDR3 is TGTGCCAGCAGTTACTCGGAGGGCGGGGTAACCTACGAGCAGTACTTC. It encodes CASSYSEGGVTYEQYF.

Only a few counts were recorded for this clone. The chain links TRBV12-5 to TRBJ2-1; TRBD1 is a possible D gene (6 bases). Looked up from germline, CDR1 is LGHNT and CDR2 is FRNRAP. This CDR3 has 14 residues. The V gene lost 6 bases and the J gene lost 6 bases, with 15 bases spanning the gap. The CDR3 nucleotides are TGTGCTAGTGGCCAAGGACAGTTCGGCAATGAGCAGTTCTTC. Protein sequence: CASGQGQFGNEQFF.

V gene TRBV5-1 combines with J gene TRBJ2-3; D remains unclear. Germline-derived CDR1 and CDR2 are SGHRS and YFSETQ. Trimming removed 0 bases from V and 1 base from J, with 6 bases in between. The CDR3 runs 14 residues. The DNA for the CDR3 is TGCGCCAGCAGCTTGGGCGGCCGCACAGATACGCAGTATTTT. It specifies CASSLGGRTDTQYF.

The chain has TRBV19 and TRBJ1-5; 8 bases map to TRBD1. Germline CDR1 reads LNHDA; CDR2 reads SQIVND (reference sequence). V lost 6 bases and J lost 0; bases outside the gene matches: 1. The CDR3 runs 14 residues. The CDR3 DNA sequence: TGTGCCAGTAGGGACAGGGATAGCAATCAGCCCCAGCATTTT. This encodes CASRDRDSNQPQHF.

This clone occurred once. This chain links TRBV13 with TRBJ2-3; 8 positions match TRBD2. The germline gives CDR1 PRHDT, CDR2 FYEKMQ (reference sequence). This CDR3 has 15 amino acids. The ends lost 2 bases at V and 2 bases at J; junction bases unmatched: 3. The CDR3 region has the DNA TGTGCCAGCAGCTTACGGGGGGGAATCACAGATACGCAGTATTTT. Protein sequence: CASSLRGGITDTQYF.

This chain connects TRBV11-2 to TRBJ2-3; weak D call: TRBD2 (6 bases). CDR3 length equals 12 residues. CDR1 and CDR2 (germline): SGHAT, FQNNGV. V lost 8 bases and J lost 5, with 11 bases in between. CDR3 protein: CASQGLGDTQYF. CDR3 nucleotides: TGTGCCAGCCAGGGACTGGGAGATACGCAGTATTTT.

This chain joins TRBV5-1 and TRBJ1-4; 8 bases fit TRBD1. V shed 4 bases, J shed 8 bases, and the junction held 7 bases outside the gene matches. The germline CDR1 and CDR2 sequences are SGHRS and YFSETQ. The CDR3 totals 14 residues. Here the CDR3 reads CASSNRGSGEKLFF. CDR3 coding DNA: TGCGCCAGCAGCAACAGGGGGTCGGGGGAAAAACTGTTTTTT.

The V call is TRBV6-2 or TRBV6-3, the J call TRBJ2-7; 8 bases align to TRBD2. Per the germline V gene, CDR1 is MNHEY and CDR2 is SVGEGT. The CDR3 sequence is 14 residues long. The ends lost 0 bases at V and 7 bases at J; junction bases unmatched: 5. The CDR3 nucleotides read TGTGCCAGCAGTTACTCCTCGGGGGGGCTTGAGCAGTACTTC. This sequence encodes CASSYSSGGLEQYF.

The rearrangement joins TRBV30 to TRBJ2-7; 13 bases fit TRBD2. V trimming: 2 bases; J trimming: 2 bases; junction bases outside the gene matches: 6. CDR1 is GTSNPN and CDR2 is SVGIG in the germline V gene (reference sequence). The CDR3 contains 16 residues. The CDR3 loop is CAWSPGLAGRPYEQYF. The CDR3 coding sequence is TGTGCCTGGAGTCCGGGACTAGCGGGACGACCCTACGAGCAGTACTTC.

This clone was counted only a few times. The chain joins TRBV19 to TRBJ2-3, with 11 bases fitting TRBD2. The CDR3 length is 18 residues. Trimming at V came to 5 bases and at J to 4 bases, leaving 14 bases not matched to a gene. Germline CDR1 reads LNHDA; CDR2 reads SQIVND (reference sequence). The CDR3 coding sequence is TGTGCCAGTAGTCCGTGGGGCACTAGCGGGAGTCTTCCAGATACGCAGTATTTT. Protein product: CASSPWGTSGSLPDTQYF.

The chain combines TRBV6-5 with TRBJ1-6; unclear D gene. The CDR3 is made up of 12 amino acids. Trimming cost V 7 bases and J 8 bases, with 9 bases left between them. Germline CDR1 is MNHEY and CDR2 is SVGAGI. The CDR3 is CASNAGDSPLHF. CDR3 nucleotide sequence: TGTGCCAGCAACGCGGGTGATTCACCCCTCCACTTT.

The chain is built from TRBV20-1 and TRBJ2-3, with 9 bases matching TRBD2. Trimming took 3 bases from V and 8 from J; bases not matched to a gene: 3. Germline CDR1 is DFQATT and CDR2 is SNEGSKA (reference sequence). CDR3 length: 12 residues. The CDR3 is CSASSGSPTQYF. The CDR3, as DNA: TGCAGTGCTAGTAGCGGGAGCCCTACGCAGTATTTT.